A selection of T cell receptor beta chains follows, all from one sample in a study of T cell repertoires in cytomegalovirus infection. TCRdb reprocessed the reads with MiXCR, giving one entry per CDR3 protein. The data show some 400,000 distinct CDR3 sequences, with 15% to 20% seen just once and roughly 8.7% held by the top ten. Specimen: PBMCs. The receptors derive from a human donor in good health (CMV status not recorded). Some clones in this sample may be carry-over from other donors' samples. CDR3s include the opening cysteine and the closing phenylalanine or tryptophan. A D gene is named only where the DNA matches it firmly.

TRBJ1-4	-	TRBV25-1	CASSVTWGEKLFF
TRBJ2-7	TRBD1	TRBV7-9	CASSLTGQGTYEQYF
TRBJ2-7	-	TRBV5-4	CASSVGTDYEQYF
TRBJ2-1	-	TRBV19	CASRGPVTHNEQFF
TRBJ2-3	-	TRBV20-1	CSARDPRTIRGDTDTQYF
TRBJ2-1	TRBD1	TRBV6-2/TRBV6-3	CASSMGTGNEQFF
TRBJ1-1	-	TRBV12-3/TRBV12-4	CASSPIDTGAFF
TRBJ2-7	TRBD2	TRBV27	CASSKGGRASEQYF
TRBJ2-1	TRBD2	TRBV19	CASSWLAGDNEQFF
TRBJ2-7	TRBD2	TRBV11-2	CASSPLTSFDEQYF
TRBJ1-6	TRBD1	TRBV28	CASSPGDRASPLHF
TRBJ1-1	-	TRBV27	CASIGGAEAFF
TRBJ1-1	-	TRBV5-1	CASSHEGVGAFF
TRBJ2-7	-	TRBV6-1	CAASDPGASNYEQYF
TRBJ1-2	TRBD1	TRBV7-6	CASSPGTALGGYTF
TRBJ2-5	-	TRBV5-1	CASSLATAVETQYF
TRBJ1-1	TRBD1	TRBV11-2	CASSLTGGAITEAFF
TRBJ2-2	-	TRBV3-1	CASSSTGVTGELFF
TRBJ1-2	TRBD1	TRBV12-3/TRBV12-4	CASSLSPGGYGYTF
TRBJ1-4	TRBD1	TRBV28	CASNPRGLGEKLFF
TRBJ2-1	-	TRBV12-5	CASGRGVSFYNEQFF
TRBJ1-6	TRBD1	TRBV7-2	CASSRETGRLSPLHF
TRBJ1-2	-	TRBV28	CASSPGGVRYGYTF